The rows below give T cell receptor beta chains drawn from one sample of a study of T-cell reconstitution after alpha-beta-depleted transplantation in children. TCRdb called the PCR reads again in MiXCR, with one record for every CDR3 protein. Altogether a few hundred thousand distinct CDR3 sequences are present, less than 15% being singletons, with the ten largest covering approximately 4.3%. The source material was PBMCs, sampled from the stem cell graft. The receptors were gathered from a human donor who donated a stem cell graft to a child with Fanconi anemia. Both conserved end residues are trimmed from each CDR3.

v_call cdr3_length cdr3_aa
TRBV28 13 ASSSRGLPLDTQY
TRBV7-2 16 ASSRTPPFGVAKETQY
TRBV6-1 12 ASSQDRGLEKLF
TRBV6-4 12 ASSDRTEAYEQY
TRBV5-1 18 ASSLTWTGGVTSRYNEQF
TRBV12-3/TRBV12-4 12 ASSRSGQTYEQY
TRBV12-3/TRBV12-4 13 ASSSTGWSYNEQF
TRBV13 12 ASSFESGANVLT
TRBV6-1 13 ASSDGTGTGREQF
TRBV5-6 12 ASLRRSSYNEQF
TRBV6-5 10 ASSLHGTEAF
TRBV12-3/TRBV12-4 13 ASSRTGLSSYGYT
TRBV5-1 13 ASSLGQGGSHGYT
TRBV27 12 ASGLGGGRNTQY
TRBV3-1 9 ASSQGDRRF
TRBV12-3/TRBV12-4 12 ASSMRGQGLGAF
TRBV11-2 13 ASSLLTSSTDTQY
TRBV11-2 13 ASSQRQGAYNEQF
TRBV18 11 ASSPRGMDEQF
TRBV29-1 13 SATEGQTHTDTQY
TRBV29-1 10 SVTQGGETQY
TRBV5-1 12 ASSAGTAEETQY
TRBV20-1 13 RAQAPGQVYNEQF
TRBV6-1 13 ASNIQGPNSDEQY
TRBV2 15 ASTPGQGASGANVLT
TRBV27 12 ASSPWTGFYEQY
TRBV16 14 ASSRGDRGNQETQY
TRBV20-1 10 SARYRGLGYT
TRBV18 14 ASSPQHAINTGELF
TRBV5-6 10 ASSLVQGPQH
TRBV28 13 ASSSSHRRGTEAF
TRBV3-1 11 ASSQLGLYGYT
TRBV29-1 9 SVDLMGVPY
TRBV20-1 11 SASNTGVGEQF
TRBV20-1 11 SARGQGLYGYT
TRBV29-1 14 SAAGGWVLLTDTQY
TRBV2 13 ASSSQGIVNSPLH
TRBV12-3/TRBV12-4 13 ASSYGADSGNTIY
TRBV6-1 13 ASTRGGGVTGELF
TRBV12-3/TRBV12-4 11 ASSSTTMAEQY
TRBV4-2 18 ASSGDGGAGGTIAKNIQY
TRBV3-1 13 ASSQDFNRNYEQY
TRBV4-2 16 ASSQELASGGAGDTQY
TRBV7-6 14 ASSLGGQGRTDTQY
TRBV12-3/TRBV12-4 12 ASSSTGGNSPLH
TRBV13 14 ASSGEQGALYNEQF
TRBV20-1 11 SARDTGETEAF
TRBV3-1 16 ASSQGTAGGPNTGELF
TRBV4-2 14 ASSLEVQGTGDGYT
TRBV6-5 12 ASSLVGVNNEQF
TRBV12-3/TRBV12-4 12 ASSLSGARTEAF
TRBV5-1 12 ASSPTSGNTEAF
TRBV24-1 11 ATSHRGTGELF
TRBV6-5 12 ASSSQYSYNEQF
TRBV20-1 10 SDLDPRGEQF
TRBV10-3 12 ATTSLQGHQPQH
TRBV7-8 12 ASKEEYPLYGYT